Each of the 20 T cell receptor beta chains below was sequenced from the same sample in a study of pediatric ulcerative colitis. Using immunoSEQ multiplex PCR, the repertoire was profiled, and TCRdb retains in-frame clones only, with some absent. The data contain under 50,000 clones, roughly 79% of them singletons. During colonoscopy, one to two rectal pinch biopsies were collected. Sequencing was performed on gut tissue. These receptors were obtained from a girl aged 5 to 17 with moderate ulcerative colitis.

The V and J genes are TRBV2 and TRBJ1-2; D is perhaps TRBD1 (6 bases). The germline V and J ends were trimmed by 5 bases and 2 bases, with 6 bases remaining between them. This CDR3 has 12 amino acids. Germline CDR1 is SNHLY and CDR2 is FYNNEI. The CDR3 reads CASSQGNYGYTF. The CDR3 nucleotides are TGTGCCAGCAGTCAGGGGAACTATGGCTACACCTTC.

The CDR3 region is CASNKGETQYF. For the CDR3, the DNA is TGTGCCAGCAACAAGGGGGAGACCCAGTACTTC. The V gene is TRBV6-1, the J gene TRBJ2-5, with D tentatively TRBD1 (5 bases). In germline, CDR1 is MNHNS, CDR2 SASEGT. Trimming took 7 bases from V and 5 from J, leaving 8 bases between them. The CDR3 is 11 residues long.

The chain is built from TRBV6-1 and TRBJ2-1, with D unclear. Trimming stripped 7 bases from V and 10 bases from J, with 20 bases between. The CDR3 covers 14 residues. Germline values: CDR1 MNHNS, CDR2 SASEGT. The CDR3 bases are TGTGCCAGCACCCCAATTTTTGGGGTCAGGGAGCAGTTCTTC. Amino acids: CASTPIFGVREQFF.

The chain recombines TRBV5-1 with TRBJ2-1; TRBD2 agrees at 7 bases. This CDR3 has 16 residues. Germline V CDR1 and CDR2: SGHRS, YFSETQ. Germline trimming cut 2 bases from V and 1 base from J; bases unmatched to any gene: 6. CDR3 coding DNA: TGCGCCAGCAGCTTCCGACTAGCCGGTTCCTACAATGAGCAGTTCTTC. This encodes CASSFRLAGSYNEQFF.

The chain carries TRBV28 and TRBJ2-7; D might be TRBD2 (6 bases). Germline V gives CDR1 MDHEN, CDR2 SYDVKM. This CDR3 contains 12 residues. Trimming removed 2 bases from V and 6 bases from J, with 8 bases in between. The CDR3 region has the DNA TGTGCCAGCAGTTTAACGGGGGTCGAGCAGTACTTC. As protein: CASSLTGVEQYF. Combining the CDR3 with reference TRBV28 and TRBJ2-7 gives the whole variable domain DVKVTQSSRYLVKRTGEKVFLECVQDMDHENMFWYRQDPGLGLRLIYFSYDVKMKEKGDIPEGYSVSREKKERFSLILESASTNQTSMYLCASSLTGVEQYFGPGTRLTVT.

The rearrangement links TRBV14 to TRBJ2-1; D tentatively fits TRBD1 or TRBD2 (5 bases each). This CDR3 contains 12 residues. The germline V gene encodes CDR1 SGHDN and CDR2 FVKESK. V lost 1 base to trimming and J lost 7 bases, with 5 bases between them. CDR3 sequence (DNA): TGTGCCAGCAGCCAAGGGGGGAATGAGCAGTTCTTC. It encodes CASSQGGNEQFF. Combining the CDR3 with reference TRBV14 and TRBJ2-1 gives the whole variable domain EAGVTQFPSHSVIEKGQTVTLRCDPISGHDNLYWYRRVMGKEIKFLLHFVKESKQDESGMPNNRFLAERTGGTYSTLKVQPAELEDSGVYFCASSQGGNEQFFGPGTRLTVL.

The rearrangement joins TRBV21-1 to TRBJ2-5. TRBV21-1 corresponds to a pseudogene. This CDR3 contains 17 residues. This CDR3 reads CASLGGPKGAYQETQYF. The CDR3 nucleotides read TGTGCCAGCTTGGGAGGGCCCAAGGGGGCGTACCAAGAGACCCAGTACTTC.

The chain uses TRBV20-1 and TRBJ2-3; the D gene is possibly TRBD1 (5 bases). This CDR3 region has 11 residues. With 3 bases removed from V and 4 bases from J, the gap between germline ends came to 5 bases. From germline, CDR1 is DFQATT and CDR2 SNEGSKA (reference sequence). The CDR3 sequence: CSARTADTQYF. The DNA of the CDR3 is TGCAGTGCTAGGACAGCAGATACGCAGTATTTT.

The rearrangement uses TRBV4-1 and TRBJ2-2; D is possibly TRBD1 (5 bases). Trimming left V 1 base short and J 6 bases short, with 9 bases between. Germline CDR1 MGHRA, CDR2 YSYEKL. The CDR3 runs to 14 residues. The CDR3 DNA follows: TGCGCCAGCAGCCAAGCTGCGACAGCCGGGGAGCTGTTTTTT. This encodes CASSQAATAGELFF.

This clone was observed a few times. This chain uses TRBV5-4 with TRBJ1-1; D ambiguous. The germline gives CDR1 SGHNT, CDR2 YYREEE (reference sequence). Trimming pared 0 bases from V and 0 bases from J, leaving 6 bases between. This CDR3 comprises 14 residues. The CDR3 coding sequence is TGTGCCAGCAGCTTGGCCGGGATGAACACTGAAGCTTTCTTT. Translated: CASSLAGMNTEAFF.

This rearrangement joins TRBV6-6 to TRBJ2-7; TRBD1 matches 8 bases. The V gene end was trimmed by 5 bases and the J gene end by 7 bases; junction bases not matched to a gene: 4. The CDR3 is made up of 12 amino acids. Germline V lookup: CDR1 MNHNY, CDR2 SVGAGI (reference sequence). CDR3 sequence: CASSGGQEEQYF. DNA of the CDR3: TGTGCCAGCAGTGGGGGACAGGAAGAGCAGTACTTC.

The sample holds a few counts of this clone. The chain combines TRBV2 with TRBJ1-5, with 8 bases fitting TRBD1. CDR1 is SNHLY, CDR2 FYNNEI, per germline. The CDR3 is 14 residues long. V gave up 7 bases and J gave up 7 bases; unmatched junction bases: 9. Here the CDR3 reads CASTADRDGQPQHF. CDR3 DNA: TGTGCCAGCACCGCGGACAGGGATGGCCAGCCCCAGCATTTT.

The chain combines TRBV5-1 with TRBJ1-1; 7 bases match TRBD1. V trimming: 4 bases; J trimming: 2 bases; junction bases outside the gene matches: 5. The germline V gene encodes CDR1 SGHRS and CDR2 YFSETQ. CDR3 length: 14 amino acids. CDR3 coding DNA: TGCGCCAGCAGCCAGGGGGACGGTAACACTGAAGCTTTCTTT. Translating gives CASSQGDGNTEAFF.

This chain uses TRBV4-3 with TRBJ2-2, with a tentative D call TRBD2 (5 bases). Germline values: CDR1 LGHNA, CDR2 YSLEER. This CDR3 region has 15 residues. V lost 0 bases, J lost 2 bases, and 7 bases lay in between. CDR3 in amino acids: CASSQDRTNTGELFF. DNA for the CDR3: TGCGCCAGCAGCCAAGATCGGACTAACACCGGGGAGCTGTTTTTT.

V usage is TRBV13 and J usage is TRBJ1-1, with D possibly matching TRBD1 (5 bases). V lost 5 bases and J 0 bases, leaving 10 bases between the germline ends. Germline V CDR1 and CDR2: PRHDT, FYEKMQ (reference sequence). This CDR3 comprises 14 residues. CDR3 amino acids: CASSIDSMNTEAFF. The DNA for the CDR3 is TGTGCCAGCAGCATCGACAGCATGAACACTGAAGCTTTCTTT.

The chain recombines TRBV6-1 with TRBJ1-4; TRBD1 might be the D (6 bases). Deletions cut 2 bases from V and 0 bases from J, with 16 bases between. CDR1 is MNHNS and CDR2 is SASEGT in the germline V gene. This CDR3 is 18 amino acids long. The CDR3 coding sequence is TGTGCCAGCAGTGAATATGCGGGGAAGGGGGCAACTAATGAAAAACTGTTTTTT. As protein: CASSEYAGKGATNEKLFF.

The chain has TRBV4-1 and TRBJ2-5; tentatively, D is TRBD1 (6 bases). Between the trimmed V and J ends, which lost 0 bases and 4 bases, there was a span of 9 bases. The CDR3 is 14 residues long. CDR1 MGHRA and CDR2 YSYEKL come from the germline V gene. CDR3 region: CASSQETGLETQYF. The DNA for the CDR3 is TGCGCCAGCAGCCAAGAAACAGGGTTAGAGACCCAGTACTTC.

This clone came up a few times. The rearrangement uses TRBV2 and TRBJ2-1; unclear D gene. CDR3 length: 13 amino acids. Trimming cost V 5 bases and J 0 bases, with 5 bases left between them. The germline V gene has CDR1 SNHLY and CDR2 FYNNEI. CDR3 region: CASSLSSYNEQFF. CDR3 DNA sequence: TGTGCCAGCAGTCTGAGCTCCTACAATGAGCAGTTCTTC.

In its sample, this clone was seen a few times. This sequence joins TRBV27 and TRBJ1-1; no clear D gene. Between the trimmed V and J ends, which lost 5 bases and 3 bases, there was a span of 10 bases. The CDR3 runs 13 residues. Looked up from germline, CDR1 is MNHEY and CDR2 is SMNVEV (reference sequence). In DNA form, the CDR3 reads TGTGCCAGCAGTCCCCGATGGGACACTGAAGCTTTCTTT. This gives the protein CASSPRWDTEAFF.

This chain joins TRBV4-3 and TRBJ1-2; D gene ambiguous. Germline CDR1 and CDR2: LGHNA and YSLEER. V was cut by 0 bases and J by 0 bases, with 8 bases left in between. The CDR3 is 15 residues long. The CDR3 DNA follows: TGCGCCAGCAGCCAAGAATATCTCACTAACTATGGCTACACCTTC. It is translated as CASSQEYLTNYGYTF.